This T cell receptor (beta chain) was documented in a study of beta chain features in type 1 diabetes (dated by TCRdb to the late 2010s). A note on the overall study: Patients and healthy donors did not differ in mean age, gender distribution, total cell number or subset yield. The study compared the TCRB repertoires of sorted circulating CD4+ T cell subsets in recently diagnosed type 1 diabetes patients with those in matched healthy donors. A total of roughly 100 million sorted cells were examined across all samples, and RNA yield correlated strongly with the number of cells per subset. Naive and central memory subsets were obtained from all 30 or so donors, but regulatory and stem cell-like memory subsets were isolated from only 8 patients and roughly eight healthy donors.

The entire isolated RNA was reverse transcribed using the High Capacity cDNA Reverse Transcription Kit, and thus expressed TCRB transcripts were sequenced. Deep immunoSEQ sequencing was applied to naive, central memory and regulatory T cell samples, giving an average of approximately 3.8 million total reads per sample. After sorted cells were lysed in RLT buffer, RNA was extracted with DNase-treated RNeasy Micro or Mini kits, with the choice depending on cell number. To prevent cross-contamination, each cell subset was processed individually, whereas patient and healthy donor samples were processed jointly. Using the immunoSEQ multiplex PCR, TCRB sequences were amplified from cDNA into 87-bp fragments spanning the CDR3 region. Amplicons were sequenced on the Illumina HiSeq platform. The paper's processing steps were these. Synthetic template baselines were used to correct PCR bias computationally, reads within Hamming distance 2 were collapsed together, and singletons that could not be merged were discarded. Reads were aligned against IMGT so that V, D and J genes, CDR3 length and insertions or deletions at six rearrangement sites could be assigned. Within each subset, clonotype counts were normalized to the number of sorted cells before true diversity and Gini coefficients were calculated with the tcR R package. The overlap coefficient, calculated on TCRB nucleotide sequences, was used to quantify repertoire sharing. Out-of-frame TCRB sequences from naive cells were analyzed as a proxy for the pre-selection repertoire. TCRdb stores this immuneACCESS table with in-frame sequences only. Part of the clones is absent; in the studies checked, under half of the shortfall reflects unresolved V genes, and no reason is known for the rest. The DNA gave D and trimming, while V, J and clone size come from that table. Counted in this sample were about 930,000 clones; roughly 15% of them appeared once. The ten largest clones represent 0.023% of the sample.

Each donor gave one peripheral blood draw, averaging roughly 100 mL, which was collected into heparinised tubes. A BD FACSAria II was used to sort naive, central memory, regulatory and stem cell-like memory CD4+ T cells with a panel that included CD45RO, CCR7, CD25, CD127, CD95 and CD27. All sorted populations exceeded 95% purity. PBMCs were isolated immediately by Lymphoprep density gradient centrifugation and stained directly without culture. To minimize batch effects, samples were stained and sorted in pairs, one healthy donor with one patient per experiment. Taken from cysteine to phenylalanine, the CDR3 has 16 residues. Only the CDR3 DNA stays, 48 bases, in frame from base 1. V and J lose 1 base and 4 bases, and a span of 14 bases separates them. In the germline V gene, CDR1 corresponds to LGHNA and CDR2 to YSLEER. As concerns this clone: No antigen is known for it. No quality values exist for individual bases; no much larger clone is one base distant.

Summary of the overall study and its limitations: A moderate but significant shortening of TCRB CDR3 length was observed in type 1 diabetes patients in all four CD4+ subsets. Because small numbers of individuals were included in the HLA sub-analyses, any influence of HLA type on TCRB rearrangement was left unresolved. At VDJ recombination sites, type 1 diabetes patients had fewer insertions and more deleted nucleotides, which implies abnormalities in thymic rearrangement. Naive, central memory and regulatory TCRB repertoires appeared to be more alike among patients than among healthy donors. Sequencing cDNA rather than genomic DNA could over-represent highly expressing activated cells, although activation and CD3 levels did not differ between groups. PCR may preferentially amplify shorter templates, but because patient and control samples were amplified and corrected together, any resulting skew would affect both groups equally.

This clonotype originated in a woman aged 18-35 years in good health. Sequencing was done on a sample of naive CD4+ T cells from blood. Sample cell subset or site, as interpreted from the label and publication: true naive CD4+ T cells. Recombination linked TRBV4-3 to TRBJ2-1; matching of 5 bases hints at TRBD1 as the D gene. At the DNA level, the sequence is TGCGCCAGCAGCCAAGTCTCTGTGCAGGGTTACAATGAGCAGTTCTTC. Protein translation: CASSQVSVQGYNEQFF.